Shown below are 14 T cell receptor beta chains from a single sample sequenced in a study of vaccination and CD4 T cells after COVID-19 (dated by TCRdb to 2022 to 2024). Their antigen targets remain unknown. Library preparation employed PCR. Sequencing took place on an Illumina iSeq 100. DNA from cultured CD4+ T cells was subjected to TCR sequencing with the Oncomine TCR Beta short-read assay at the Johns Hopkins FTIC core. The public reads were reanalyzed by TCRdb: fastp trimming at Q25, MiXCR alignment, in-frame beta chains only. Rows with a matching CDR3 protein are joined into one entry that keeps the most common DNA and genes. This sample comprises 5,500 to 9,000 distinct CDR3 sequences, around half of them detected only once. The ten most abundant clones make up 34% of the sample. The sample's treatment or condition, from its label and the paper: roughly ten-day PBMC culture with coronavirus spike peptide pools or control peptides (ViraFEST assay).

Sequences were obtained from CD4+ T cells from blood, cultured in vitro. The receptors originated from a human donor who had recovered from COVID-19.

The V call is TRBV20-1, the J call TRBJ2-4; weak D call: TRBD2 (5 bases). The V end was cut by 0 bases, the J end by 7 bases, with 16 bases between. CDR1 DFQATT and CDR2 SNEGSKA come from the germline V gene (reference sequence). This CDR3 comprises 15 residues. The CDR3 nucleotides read TGCAGTGCTAGAGATTCCACTAGTAGTAGGAACATTCAGTACTTC. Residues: CSARDSTSSRNIQYF.

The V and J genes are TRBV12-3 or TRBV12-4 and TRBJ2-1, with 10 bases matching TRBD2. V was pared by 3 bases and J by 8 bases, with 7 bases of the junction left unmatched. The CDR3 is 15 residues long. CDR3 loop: CASSLLAGVWYEQFF. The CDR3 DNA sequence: TGTGCCAGCAGTTTGCTAGCGGGAGTTTGGTATGAGCAGTTCTTC.

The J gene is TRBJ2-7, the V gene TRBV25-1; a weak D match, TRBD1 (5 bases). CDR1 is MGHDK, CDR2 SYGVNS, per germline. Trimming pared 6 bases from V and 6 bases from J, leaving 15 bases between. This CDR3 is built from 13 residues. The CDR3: CASSLGQGLEQYF. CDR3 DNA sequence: TGTGCCAGCAGCCTTGGGCAGGGCCTCGAGCAGTACTTC.

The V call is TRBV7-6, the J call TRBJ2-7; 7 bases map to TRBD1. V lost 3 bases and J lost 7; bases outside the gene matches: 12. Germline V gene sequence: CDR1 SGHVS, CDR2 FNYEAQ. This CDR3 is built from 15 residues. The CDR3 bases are TGTGCCAGCAGCTTCTCGGGACAGACCTACGAGGAGCAGTACTTC. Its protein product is CASSFSGQTYEEQYF. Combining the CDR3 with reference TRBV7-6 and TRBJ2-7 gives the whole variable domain GAGVSQSPRYKVTKRGQDVALRCDPISGHVSLYWYRQALGQGPEFLTYFNYEAQQDKSGLPNDRFSAERPEGSISTLTIQRTEQRDSAMYRCASSFSGQTYEEQYFGPGTRLTVT.

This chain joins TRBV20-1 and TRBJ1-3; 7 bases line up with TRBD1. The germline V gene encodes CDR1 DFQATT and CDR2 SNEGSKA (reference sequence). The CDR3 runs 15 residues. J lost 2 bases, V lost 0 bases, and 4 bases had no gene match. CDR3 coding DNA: TGCAGTGCTAGAGATTTGCAGGGGGCTGGAAACACCATATATTTT. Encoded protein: CSARDLQGAGNTIYF.

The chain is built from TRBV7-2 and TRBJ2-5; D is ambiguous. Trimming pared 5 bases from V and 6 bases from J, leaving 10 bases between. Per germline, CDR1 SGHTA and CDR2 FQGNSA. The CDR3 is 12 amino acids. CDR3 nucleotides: TGTGCCAGCAGCGTATTGGGTAAGACCCAGTACTTC. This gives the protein CASSVLGKTQYF.

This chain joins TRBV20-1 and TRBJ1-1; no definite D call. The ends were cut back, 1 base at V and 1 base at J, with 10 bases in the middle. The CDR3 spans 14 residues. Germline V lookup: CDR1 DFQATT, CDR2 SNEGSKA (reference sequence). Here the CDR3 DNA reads TGCAGTGCTAGAGTCGCAGGAGCGAACACTGAAGCTTTCTTT. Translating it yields CSARVAGANTEAFF.

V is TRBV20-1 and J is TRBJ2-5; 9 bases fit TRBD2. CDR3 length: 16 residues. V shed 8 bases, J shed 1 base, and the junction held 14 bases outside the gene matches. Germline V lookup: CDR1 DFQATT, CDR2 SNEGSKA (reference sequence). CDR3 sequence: CSFGRAGGLTQETQYF. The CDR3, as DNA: TGCAGTTTCGGGAGGGCGGGAGGGCTTACCCAAGAGACCCAGTACTTC.

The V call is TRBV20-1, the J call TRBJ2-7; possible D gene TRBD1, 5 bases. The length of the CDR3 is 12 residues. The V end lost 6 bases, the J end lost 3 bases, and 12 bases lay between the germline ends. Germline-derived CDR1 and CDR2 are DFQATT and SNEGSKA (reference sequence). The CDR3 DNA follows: TGCAGTGCCAATGACAGAGACTACGAGCAGTACTTC. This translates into CSANDRDYEQYF.

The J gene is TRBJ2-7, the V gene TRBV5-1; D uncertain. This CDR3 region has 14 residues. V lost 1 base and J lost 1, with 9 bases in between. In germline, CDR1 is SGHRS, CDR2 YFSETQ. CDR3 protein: CASSLTPPSYEQYF. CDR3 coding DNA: TGCGCCAGCAGCTTGACCCCACCATCCTACGAGCAGTACTTC. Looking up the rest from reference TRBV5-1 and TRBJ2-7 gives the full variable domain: KAGVTQTPRYLIKTRGQQVTLSCSPISGHRSVSWYQQTPGQGLQFLFEYFSETQRNKGNFPGRFSGRQFSNSRSEMNVSTLELGDSALYLCASSLTPPSYEQYFGPGTRLTVT.

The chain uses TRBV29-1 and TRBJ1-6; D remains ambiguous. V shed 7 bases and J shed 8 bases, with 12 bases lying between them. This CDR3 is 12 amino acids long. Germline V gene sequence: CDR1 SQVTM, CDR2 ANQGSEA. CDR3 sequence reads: CSASIGDSPLHF. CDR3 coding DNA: TGCAGCGCTTCCATTGGGGATTCACCCCTCCACTTT.

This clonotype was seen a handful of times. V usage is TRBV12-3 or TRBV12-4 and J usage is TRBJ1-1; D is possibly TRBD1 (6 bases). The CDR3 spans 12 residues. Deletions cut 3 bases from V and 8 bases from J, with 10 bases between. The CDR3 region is CASSLKGGEAFF. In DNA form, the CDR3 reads TGTGCCAGCAGTTTGAAGGGGGGCGAAGCTTTCTTT.

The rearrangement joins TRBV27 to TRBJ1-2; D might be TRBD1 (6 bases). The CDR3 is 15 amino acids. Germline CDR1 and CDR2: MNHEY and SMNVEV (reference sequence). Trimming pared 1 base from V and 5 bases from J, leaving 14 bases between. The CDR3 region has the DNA TGTGCCAGCAGTTTATTACCAGGGGTGGGATATGGCTACACCTTC. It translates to CASSLLPGVGYGYTF.

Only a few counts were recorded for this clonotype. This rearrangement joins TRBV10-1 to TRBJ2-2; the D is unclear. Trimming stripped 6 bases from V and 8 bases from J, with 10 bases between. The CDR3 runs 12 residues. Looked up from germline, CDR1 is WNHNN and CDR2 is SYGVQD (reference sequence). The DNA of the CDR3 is TGCGCCAGCAGCCGTCCGCGAGGGGAGCTGTTTTTT. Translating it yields CASSRPRGELFF.